This is a list of T cell receptor beta chains from one sample in a study of B cell selection in AIRE deficiency. Only in-frame clones appear in the TCRdb table, and some are missing; sequencing was by immunoSEQ multiplex PCR. The profile shows some 25,000 clones, about 96% of them singletons. Source material: conventional CD4+ T cells sorted from PBMCs. These receptors all come from a human donor with AIRE deficiency. Both conserved end residues are part of each CDR3. The D gene is left open where the match is weak. Size is stated for part of the rows, as once, few or many counts, or as a class when the clone is expanded.

CDR3 protein: CASSLIASYEQYF; CDR3 DNA: TGTGCCAGCAGCTTGATAGCGAGCTACGAGCAGTACTTC; J gene: TRBJ2-7; D gene: .; V gene: TRBV5-6; clone size: .
CDR3 protein: CASSTTTTQWPGELFF; CDR3 DNA: TGTGCCAGTAGTACCACGACGACTCAATGGCCCGGGGAGCTGTTTTTT; J gene: TRBJ2-2; D gene: .; V gene: TRBV19; clone size: .
CDR3 protein: CASSRDSSGNTIYF; CDR3 DNA: TGTGCCAGCAGCCGTGACAGCTCTGGAAACACCATATATTTT; J gene: TRBJ1-3; D gene: .; V gene: TRBV5-8; clone size: .
CDR3 protein: CASSPFRTGSSTDTQYF; CDR3 DNA: TGTGCCAGCAGCCCATTTCGGACAGGGTCTAGCACAGATACGCAGTATTTT; J gene: TRBJ2-3; D gene: TRBD1; V gene: TRBV7-3; clone size: .
CDR3 protein: CASSEDRGFDYGYTF; CDR3 DNA: TGTGCCAGCAGTGAAGATCGGGGTTTCGACTATGGCTACACCTTC; J gene: TRBJ1-2; D gene: .; V gene: TRBV6-1; clone size: .
CDR3 protein: CASSSPSGSVQYF; CDR3 DNA: TGTGCCAGCAGTTCCCCCTCCGGCAGTGTCCAGTACTTC; J gene: TRBJ2-5; D gene: .; V gene: TRBV28; clone size: .
CDR3 protein: CASSSGSTLAWPQHF; CDR3 DNA: TGTGCCAGCAGCTCGGGGTCGACACTGGCATGGCCCCAGCATTTT; J gene: TRBJ1-5; D gene: .; V gene: TRBV7-9; clone size: .
CDR3 protein: CASSQTSTGGSYNEQFF; CDR3 DNA: TGCGCCAGCAGCCAAACCTCCACAGGGGGGTCCTACAATGAGCAGTTCTTC; J gene: TRBJ2-1; D gene: TRBD1; V gene: TRBV5-1; clone size: .
CDR3 protein: CASSLGFHEQYF; CDR3 DNA: TGTGCCAGCAGCTTGGGTTTCCACGAGCAGTACTTC; J gene: TRBJ2-7; D gene: .; V gene: TRBV7-9; clone size: once
CDR3 protein: CASSLATGTGSYEQYF; CDR3 DNA: TGTGCCAGCAGCTTGGCCACCGGGACAGGGTCCTACGAGCAGTACTTC; J gene: TRBJ2-7; D gene: TRBD1; V gene: TRBV11-2; clone size: .
CDR3 protein: CASSLVLGSGNTIYF; CDR3 DNA: TGTGCCAGCAGCTTGGTTCTAGGTTCTGGAAACACCATATATTTT; J gene: TRBJ1-3; D gene: .; V gene: TRBV5-5; clone size: .
CDR3 protein: CASSSGPDRSPLHF; CDR3 DNA: TGTGCCAGCAGTTCGGGGCCAGACCGTTCACCCCTCCACTTT; J gene: TRBJ1-6; D gene: .; V gene: TRBV28; clone size: .
CDR3 protein: CASSLGPSGGETQYF; CDR3 DNA: TGTGCCAGCAGCTTAGGTCCTAGCGGGGGGGAGACCCAGTACTTC; J gene: TRBJ2-5; D gene: TRBD2; V gene: TRBV11-2; clone size: .
CDR3 protein: CASSPSRSGRGYEQYF; CDR3 DNA: TGTGCCAGCAGTCCCTCGAGAAGCGGGAGAGGGTACGAGCAGTACTTC; J gene: TRBJ2-7; D gene: TRBD2; V gene: TRBV28; clone size: once
CDR3 protein: CASSKGPNQPQHF; CDR3 DNA: TGTGCCAGTAGTAAGGGGCCGAATCAGCCCCAGCATTTT; J gene: TRBJ1-5; D gene: .; V gene: TRBV19; clone size: .
CDR3 protein: CASSKLYEQYF; CDR3 DNA: TGTGCCAGCAGTAAACTGTACGAGCAGTACTTC; J gene: TRBJ2-7; D gene: .; V gene: TRBV6-5; clone size: .
CDR3 protein: CASSPPGLEVETQYF; CDR3 DNA: TGTGCCAGCAGTCCCCCGGGACTCGAGGTGGAGACCCAGTACTTC; J gene: TRBJ2-5; D gene: .; V gene: TRBV28; clone size: .
CDR3 protein: CSALTPYEQYF; CDR3 DNA: TGCAGTGCTTTGACCCCCTACGAGCAGTACTTC; J gene: TRBJ2-7; D gene: .; V gene: TRBV20-1; clone size: .
CDR3 protein: CASSIIAKNIQYF; CDR3 DNA: TGTGCCAGTAGTATAATTGCCAAAAACATTCAGTACTTC; J gene: TRBJ2-4; D gene: .; V gene: TRBV19; clone size: .
CDR3 protein: CASSPMVRHSPLHF; CDR3 DNA: TGTGCCAGCAGCCCCATGGTGAGACATTCACCCCTCCACTTT; J gene: TRBJ1-6; D gene: .; V gene: TRBV7-2; clone size: .
CDR3 protein: CASSEQRTYTDTQYF; CDR3 DNA: TGTGCCAGCAGCGAGCAGCGGACCTACACAGATACGCAGTATTTT; J gene: TRBJ2-3; D gene: .; V gene: TRBV7-2; clone size: .
CDR3 protein: CASSLIRTGDRGTQYF; CDR3 DNA: TGTGCCAGCAGCTTAATCCGGACAGGGGACAGGGGGACCCAGTACTTC; J gene: TRBJ2-5; D gene: TRBD1; V gene: TRBV11-2; clone size: .
CDR3 protein: CASSLNRVGTGELFF; CDR3 DNA: TGTGCCAGCAGCCTTAACAGGGTTGGAACCGGGGAGCTGTTTTTT; J gene: TRBJ2-2; D gene: .; V gene: TRBV7-3; clone size: .
CDR3 protein: CASSALRTSGRTDTQYF; CDR3 DNA: TGTGCCAGCTCAGCGCTTAGGACTAGCGGCCGCACAGATACGCAGTATTTT; J gene: TRBJ2-3; D gene: TRBD2; V gene: TRBV18; clone size: .
CDR3 protein: CASSSTGTSGTWEQFF; CDR3 DNA: TGTGCCAGCAGCTCCACCGGGACTAGCGGGACTTGGGAGCAGTTCTTC; J gene: TRBJ2-1; D gene: TRBD2; V gene: TRBV7-2; clone size: .
CDR3 protein: CASSPQPGSYGYTF; CDR3 DNA: TGTGCCAGCAGCCCTCAACCGGGATCCTATGGCTACACCTTC; J gene: TRBJ1-2; D gene: .; V gene: TRBV28; clone size: .
CDR3 protein: CAWRPPGQGFRPHF; CDR3 DNA: TGTGCCTGGAGGCCCCCGGGACAGGGATTTCGCCCCCACTTT; J gene: TRBJ1-6; D gene: TRBD1; V gene: TRBV30; clone size: .
CDR3 protein: CASSFRTSHSGNTIYF; CDR3 DNA: TGTGCCAGCAGCTTTAGGACATCTCACTCTGGAAACACCATATATTTT; J gene: TRBJ1-3; D gene: .; V gene: TRBV11-2; clone size: .
CDR3 protein: CASRALRGRGEKLFF; CDR3 DNA: TGTGCCAGCAGGGCCCTCAGGGGGCGCGGTGAAAAACTGTTTTTT; J gene: TRBJ1-4; D gene: TRBD1; V gene: TRBV11-2; clone size: .
CDR3 protein: CASRDTRGLMNTEAFF; CDR3 DNA: TGCGCCAGCAGGGATACCAGGGGACTCATGAACACTGAAGCTTTCTTT; J gene: TRBJ1-1; D gene: .; V gene: TRBV5-1; clone size: .
CDR3 protein: CASSLSQVPGELFF; CDR3 DNA: TGTGCCAGCAGTTTGTCTCAGGTTCCCGGGGAGCTGTTTTTT; J gene: TRBJ2-2; D gene: .; V gene: TRBV27; clone size: .
CDR3 protein: CASSNWATGEKLFF; CDR3 DNA: TGTGCCAGCAGTAACTGGGCAACAGGTGAAAAACTGTTTTTT; J gene: TRBJ1-4; D gene: .; V gene: TRBV27; clone size: .
CDR3 protein: CASRQPGRTTGELFF; CDR3 DNA: TGTGCCAGCAGACAACCGGGCAGGACCACCGGGGAGCTGTTTTTT; J gene: TRBJ2-2; D gene: .; V gene: TRBV6-5; clone size: .
CDR3 protein: CASSEAYEAGEAFF; CDR3 DNA: TGTGCCAGCAGTGAGGCCTACGAGGCCGGGGAAGCTTTCTTT; J gene: TRBJ1-1; D gene: .; V gene: TRBV2; clone size: .
CDR3 protein: CASSPPVSSYEQYF; CDR3 DNA: TGTGCCAGCAGCCCCCCCGTCAGCTCCTACGAGCAGTACTTC; J gene: TRBJ2-7; D gene: .; V gene: TRBV7-8; clone size: .
CDR3 protein: CAWSGLHYGYTF; CDR3 DNA: TGTGCCTGGTCGGGGCTGCACTATGGCTACACCTTC; J gene: TRBJ1-2; D gene: .; V gene: TRBV30; clone size: .
CDR3 protein: CASRGRGTSENTGELFF; CDR3 DNA: TGTGCCAGCAGGGGCCGGGGAACTAGCGAAAACACCGGGGAGCTGTTTTTT; J gene: TRBJ2-2; D gene: TRBD2; V gene: TRBV9; clone size: .
CDR3 protein: CASQQRAFNQPQHF; CDR3 DNA: TGTGCCAGCCAACAGCGGGCCTTCAATCAGCCCCAGCATTTT; J gene: TRBJ1-5; D gene: .; V gene: TRBV2; clone size: .
CDR3 protein: CASSLRAAYGKETQYF; CDR3 DNA: TGTGCCAGCAGCTTACGGGCGGCCTACGGAAAAGAGACCCAGTACTTC; J gene: TRBJ2-5; D gene: .; V gene: TRBV11-2; clone size: once
CDR3 protein: CASSDFFYGYTF; CDR3 DNA: TGTGCCAGCAGCGATTTCTTCTATGGCTACACCTTC; J gene: TRBJ1-2; D gene: .; V gene: TRBV5-5; clone size: .
CDR3 protein: CASRLGRYSYEQYF; CDR3 DNA: TGTGCCAGCAGGTTAGGGCGGTACTCCTACGAGCAGTACTTC; J gene: TRBJ2-7; D gene: .; V gene: TRBV27; clone size: few
CDR3 protein: CASSQGTTSGRAREQYF; CDR3 DNA: TGCGCCAGCAGCCAGGGTACGACTAGCGGGAGGGCCAGGGAGCAGTACTTC; J gene: TRBJ2-7; D gene: TRBD2; V gene: TRBV4-3; clone size: .
CDR3 protein: CASTTSSYNSPLHF; CDR3 DNA: TGTGCCAGCACTACGAGCTCCTATAATTCACCCCTCCACTTT; J gene: TRBJ1-6; D gene: .; V gene: TRBV7-8; clone size: .
CDR3 protein: CASSMTGDREAFF; CDR3 DNA: TGTGCCAGCAGCATGACTGGGGACCGCGAAGCTTTCTTT; J gene: TRBJ1-1; D gene: .; V gene: TRBV6-1; clone size: .
CDR3 protein: CASSRGGEQYF; CDR3 DNA: TGTGCCAGCAGTCGAGGTGGGGAGCAGTACTTC; J gene: TRBJ2-7; D gene: .; V gene: TRBV2; clone size: once
CDR3 protein: CASSSLAGGVYEQYF; CDR3 DNA: TGCGCCAGCAGCTCATTAGCGGGAGGGGTTTACGAGCAGTACTTC; J gene: TRBJ2-7; D gene: TRBD2; V gene: TRBV5-1; clone size: .
CDR3 protein: CASRLTGGPTDTQYF; CDR3 DNA: TGTGCCAGCAGATTGACAGGGGGCCCCACAGATACGCAGTATTTT; J gene: TRBJ2-3; D gene: TRBD1; V gene: TRBV6-5; clone size: .
CDR3 protein: CASSRTNKVNERQETQYF; CDR3 DNA: TGTGCCAGCAGCCGAACGAACAAAGTAAATGAACGTCAAGAGACCCAGTACTTC; J gene: TRBJ2-5; D gene: .; V gene: TRBV11-2; clone size: .
CDR3 protein: CASYRDRVIDEQYF; CDR3 DNA: TGTGCCAGCTACCGGGACAGGGTAATTGACGAGCAGTACTTC; J gene: TRBJ2-7; D gene: TRBD1; V gene: TRBV28; clone size: .
CDR3 protein: CASKASTSYFTGTQYF; CDR3 DNA: TGTGCCAGCAAGGCTTCGACATCCTACTTCACGGGTACGCAGTATTTT; J gene: TRBJ2-3; D gene: .; V gene: TRBV28; clone size: .
CDR3 protein: CSANKDYGYTF; CDR3 DNA: TGCAGTGCCAATAAGGATTACGGCTACACCTTC; J gene: TRBJ1-2; D gene: .; V gene: TRBV20-1; clone size: .
CDR3 protein: CAISNTLSGVGNTGELFF; CDR3 DNA: TGTGCCATCAGTAACACCCTGTCGGGGGTGGGAAACACCGGGGAGCTGTTTTTT; J gene: TRBJ2-2; D gene: .; V gene: TRBV10-3; clone size: .
CDR3 protein: CASSASGRVYEQYF; CDR3 DNA: TGTGCCAGCAGTGCTAGCGGGAGGGTTTACGAGCAGTACTTC; J gene: TRBJ2-7; D gene: TRBD2; V gene: TRBV28; clone size: .
CDR3 protein: CASSLTRLSSYNEQFF; CDR3 DNA: TGTGCCAGCAGTTTAACCCGCTTGAGCTCCTACAATGAGCAGTTCTTC; J gene: TRBJ2-1; D gene: .; V gene: TRBV28; clone size: .
CDR3 protein: CASSSRMGYEQYF; CDR3 DNA: TGCGCCAGCAGCTCACGGATGGGCTACGAGCAGTACTTC; J gene: TRBJ2-7; D gene: .; V gene: TRBV5-1; clone size: .
CDR3 protein: CASTNRLGQETQYF; CDR3 DNA: TGTGCCAGTACCAATCGACTAGGCCAAGAGACCCAGTACTTC; J gene: TRBJ2-5; D gene: .; V gene: TRBV19; clone size: once
CDR3 protein: CASSIGSVGQALAKNIQYF; CDR3 DNA: TGTGCCAGTAGTATAGGTTCCGTCGGGCAGGCTCTAGCCAAAAACATTCAGTACTTC; J gene: TRBJ2-4; D gene: .; V gene: TRBV19; clone size: .
CDR3 protein: CASSLLGDEQYF; CDR3 DNA: TGCGCCAGCAGCTTGTTAGGGGACGAGCAGTACTTC; J gene: TRBJ2-7; D gene: .; V gene: TRBV5-1; clone size: .
CDR3 protein: CASTGLETQYF; CDR3 DNA: TGTGCCAGCACGGGGTTGGAGACCCAGTACTTC; J gene: TRBJ2-5; D gene: .; V gene: TRBV28; clone size: .
CDR3 protein: CASGDRVTTNYGYTF; CDR3 DNA: TGTGCCAGCGGTGACAGGGTTACGACTAACTATGGCTACACCTTC; J gene: TRBJ1-2; D gene: TRBD1; V gene: TRBV6-6; clone size: .